The present T cell receptor (beta chain) was sequenced within a study of cytomegalovirus exposure and HLA in healthy donors. Study results and caveats: In all likelihood, a cluster of highly shared sequence variants was a sequencing artifact. According to the study, roughly 160 TCR beta chains were cytomegalovirus-associated. Available immune exposure information covered CMV serostatus only.

To note about this clone: Its cognate antigen is unknown.

Researchers ran the PCR with 60 Vbeta and 13 Jbeta primers. Authors' analysis steps: As a later analysis found, there were 60 million to 90 million unique TCR beta chains, of which 8.5 million to 14 million were shared. Profiling relied on immunoSEQ multiplex PCR, and the TCRdb table lists in-frame clones only, not all of them. V and J calls and clone size follow that table, whereas D and trimming were derived from the DNA. The sample has about 140,000 clones; about 66% are singletons. V shed 7 bases, J shed 6 bases, and the junction held 7 bases outside the gene matches. The CDR3 runs to 14 residues. CDR1 is MNHNY and CDR2 is SVGAGI in the germline V gene (reference sequence).

The specimen was PBMCs. The sequence came from a male donor in good health and CMV-seronegative. The chain couples TRBV6-6 to TRBJ1-5; TRBD1 aligns across 9 bases. The CDR3 here is CASKDRGIGQPQHF. In DNA form, the CDR3 reads TGTGCCAGCAAAGACAGGGGGATCGGTCAGCCCCAGCATTTT.